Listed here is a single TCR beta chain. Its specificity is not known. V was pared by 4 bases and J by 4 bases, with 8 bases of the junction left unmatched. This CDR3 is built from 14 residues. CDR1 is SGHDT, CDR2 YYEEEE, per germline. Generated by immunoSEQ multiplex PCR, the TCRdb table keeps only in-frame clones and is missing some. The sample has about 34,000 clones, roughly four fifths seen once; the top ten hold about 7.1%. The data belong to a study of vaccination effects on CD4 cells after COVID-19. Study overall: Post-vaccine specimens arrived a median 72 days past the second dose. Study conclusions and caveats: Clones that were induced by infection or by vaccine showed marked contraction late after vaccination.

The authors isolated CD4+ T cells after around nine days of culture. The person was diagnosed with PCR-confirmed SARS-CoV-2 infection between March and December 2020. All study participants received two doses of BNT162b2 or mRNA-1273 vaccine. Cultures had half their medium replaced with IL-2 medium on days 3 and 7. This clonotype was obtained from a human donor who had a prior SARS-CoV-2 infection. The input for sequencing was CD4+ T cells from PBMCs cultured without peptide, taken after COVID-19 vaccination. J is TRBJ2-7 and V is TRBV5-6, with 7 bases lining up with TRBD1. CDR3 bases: TGTGCCAGCAGCCTCCGCGAGGGGGCGTACGAGCAGTACTTC. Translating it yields CASSLREGAYEQYF.